The table lists the clone carrying this T cell receptor (beta chain) with many counts. The antigen is not known. The data were obtained in a study of T cells after yellow fever vaccination. For the study at large: For low cell numbers, libraries were made with SMART-Seq v4 Ultra Low Input. Overall study findings and caveats: Among primary-vaccination clones, most reappeared after the booster, at roughly 95% for CD4 and under 90% for CD8. Weaker in magnitude, the secondary response showed a faster peak on day 5 versus 15.

Via MiXCR, TCRdb re-called the 5' RACE reads, giving one row per CDR3 protein. The sample lists approximately 250,000 distinct CDR3 sequences; 3.6% were seen once. Trimming stripped 5 bases from V and 9 bases from J, with 30 bases between. The CDR3 loop spans 18 amino acids. Germline CDR1 reads SGHTA; CDR2 reads FQGNSA. The rearrangement links TRBV7-2 to TRBJ2-3; D call uncertain. The clonotype originates from a man younger than 35 who received the YFV17D yellow fever vaccine. Sequencing was performed on PBMCs, taken 15 days after the yellow fever booster vaccination. The CDR3 sequence: CASSEAVIMARSALTQYF. The CDR3, as DNA: TGTGCCAGCAGCGAAGCAGTAATAATGGCTCGGTCCGCCCTCACGCAGTATTTT.